This TCR beta chain comes out of a study of spatial heterogeneity in lung cancer. The sample holds one count of this clonotype. Its cognate antigen is unknown. Possible read error: a much larger clone is one base away. The time point: sample taken at primary tumor resection. One entry per CDR3 protein, called by TCRdb with MiXCR from the 5' RACE reads. The sample includes about 25,000 distinct CDR3 sequences, roughly 8.3% of them seen just once. Whole-study findings and limits: Tumors with more nonsynonymous mutations had more expanded intratumoral alpha and beta TCRs.

The clonotype originates from a male donor with early-stage non-small cell lung cancer. The input for sequencing was lung tumor tissue, taken at surgery.

The CDR3 region is CASSLPTEQQETQYF. CDR3 DNA: TGTGCCAGCAGCTTACCGACAGAACAACAAGAGACCCAGTACTTC. The gene calls are TRBV7-9 and TRBJ2-5; D is possibly TRBD1 (5 bases). CDR1 is SEHNR, CDR2 FQNEAQ, per germline (reference sequence). This CDR3 has 15 amino acids. V lost 2 bases, J lost 2 bases, and 12 bases lay in between.